This TCR beta chain originates from a study of blood T cell repertoires in COVID-19. Study-level background: Samples of COVID-19 (acute and convalescent) were obtained from the United States, Italy and Spain.

Per the study methods: Reference gene primer amplification yielded estimated nucleated cell counts. Data came from immunoSEQ multiplex PCR; TCRdb stores just in-frame clones and leaves some out. D and trimming were read from the DNA, whereas the V and J calls and clone size are those reported in that table. The sample carries approximately 500,000 clones, roughly 85% recorded once. V dropped 2 bases and J dropped 4 bases, with 11 bases sitting between them. This CDR3 region has 14 residues. Germline loops: CDR1 MNHEY, CDR2 SMNVEV (reference sequence). The sequencing sample was made of peripheral blood. The J gene is TRBJ1-2, the V gene TRBV27, with unresolved D. The source is a human donor in a cohort sampled during active COVID-19. CDR3 sequence reads: CASSLSRRSYGYTF. CDR3 nucleotide sequence: TGTGCCAGCAGTTTAAGCAGGCGCTCCTATGGCTACACCTTC.